The rows below give T cell receptor beta chains drawn from one sample of a study of blood T cells in healthy people across ages. TCRdb reanalysed the 5' RACE reads using MiXCR and keeps one entry per CDR3 protein. Among about 1,500,000 distinct CDR3 sequences, 40% to 50% were seen once, and the ten largest hold 7.9%. The sample was blood. The origin of the receptors is a woman aged 18-30 years in good health. CDR3s include the opening cysteine and the closing phenylalanine or tryptophan. The order of the fields is CDR3 DNA, CDR3 protein, J gene, V gene, clone size, D gene. The D gene is left open where the match is weak. Expanded clones get a size class; other rows say once, few or many, or leave the size out.

cdr3_nt: TGTGCCAGCAGCCAGAGAGGGACTCCCTACGAGCAGTACTTC
cdr3_aa: CASSQRGTPYEQYF
j_call: TRBJ2-7
v_call: TRBV3-1
clone_size: -
d_call: -

cdr3_nt: TGCAGTGCTAGTCCGTGGGGGATGGGGTACACCTTC
cdr3_aa: CSASPWGMGYTF
j_call: TRBJ1-2
v_call: TRBV20-1
clone_size: -
d_call: -

cdr3_nt: TGTGCCAGCAGCGCAGCGGGGGCCCTATACAATGAGCAGTTCTTC
cdr3_aa: CASSAAGALYNEQFF
j_call: TRBJ2-1
v_call: TRBV7-6
clone_size: few
d_call: TRBD2

cdr3_nt: TGTGCCGGCAGCCCATCTAGCGGGAGGGCAGATACGCAGTATTTT
cdr3_aa: CAGSPSSGRADTQYF
j_call: TRBJ2-3
v_call: TRBV4-2
clone_size: few
d_call: TRBD2

cdr3_nt: TGTGCCAGCAGTGAAGCCTGGACATACGAAGAGACCCAGTACTTC
cdr3_aa: CASSEAWTYEETQYF
j_call: TRBJ2-5
v_call: TRBV2
clone_size: -
d_call: -

cdr3_nt: TGTGCCAGCCGGGGGACTAGCGGGGGAAGAAGCCTTAGCACAGATACGCAGTATTTT
cdr3_aa: CASRGTSGGRSLSTDTQYF
j_call: TRBJ2-3
v_call: TRBV7-9
clone_size: -
d_call: TRBD2

cdr3_nt: TGCAGTGCTCTTAACAGGGGCGCCAATCAGCCCCAGCATTTT
cdr3_aa: CSALNRGANQPQHF
j_call: TRBJ1-5
v_call: TRBV20-1
clone_size: -
d_call: TRBD1

cdr3_nt: TGTGCCACCACTCCGGGAACTCCTGCTTTAGAGCAGTACTTC
cdr3_aa: CATTPGTPALEQYF
j_call: TRBJ2-5
v_call: TRBV13
clone_size: -
d_call: -

cdr3_nt: TGTGCCACCTCTAAAGGTTTCGGGACCCAGTACTTC
cdr3_aa: CATSKGFGTQYF
j_call: TRBJ2-5
v_call: TRBV24-1
clone_size: few
d_call: -

cdr3_nt: TGTGCCAGCAGGGAGGCTCTAGCGGGGGGGCTATATACGCAGTATTTT
cdr3_aa: CASREALAGGLYTQYF
j_call: TRBJ2-3
v_call: TRBV3-1
clone_size: -
d_call: TRBD2

cdr3_nt: TGTGCCAGCAGTTTAGGACAGGGGACGAGGGGCTACACCTTC
cdr3_aa: CASSLGQGTRGYTF
j_call: TRBJ1-2
v_call: TRBV27
clone_size: few
d_call: TRBD1

cdr3_nt: TGTGCCATCGGACTAGCGGCGAACACCGGGGAGCTGTTTTTT
cdr3_aa: CAIGLAANTGELFF
j_call: TRBJ2-2
v_call: TRBV2
clone_size: -
d_call: TRBD2

cdr3_nt: TGTGCCAGCAGTTACTCGGCTAGCGGGAACCCCTACGAGCAGTACTTC
cdr3_aa: CASSYSASGNPYEQYF
j_call: TRBJ2-7
v_call: TRBV6-2/TRBV6-3
clone_size: -
d_call: TRBD2

cdr3_nt: TGTGCCAGCAGTTACTCGTCTAGCGGGAGTGCGGATACGCAGTATTTT
cdr3_aa: CASSYSSSGSADTQYF
j_call: TRBJ2-3
v_call: TRBV6-6
clone_size: few
d_call: TRBD2

cdr3_nt: TGTGCCAGCAGTTACGGTACACGCGGAGCGGGAGAGCAGTACTTC
cdr3_aa: CASSYGTRGAGEQYF
j_call: TRBJ2-7
v_call: TRBV6-6
clone_size: -
d_call: TRBD2

cdr3_nt: TGCAGTGCGCTTAGGACAGGGTTCTTCGATGAGCAGTTCTTC
cdr3_aa: CSALRTGFFDEQFF
j_call: TRBJ2-1
v_call: TRBV20-1
clone_size: few
d_call: TRBD1